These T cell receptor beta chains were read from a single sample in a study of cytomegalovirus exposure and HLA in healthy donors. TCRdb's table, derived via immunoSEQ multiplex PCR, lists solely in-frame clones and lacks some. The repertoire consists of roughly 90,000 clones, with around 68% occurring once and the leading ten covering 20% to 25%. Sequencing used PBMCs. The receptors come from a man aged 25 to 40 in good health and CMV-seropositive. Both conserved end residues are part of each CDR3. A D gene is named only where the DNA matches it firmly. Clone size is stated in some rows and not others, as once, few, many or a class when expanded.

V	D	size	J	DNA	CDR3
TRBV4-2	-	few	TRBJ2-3	TGTGCCAGCAGCCACCGCACGGCCTTCGGCACAGTGGCAGATACGCAGTATTTT	CASSHRTAFGTVADTQYF
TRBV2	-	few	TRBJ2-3	TGTGCCAGCAGTAAGGAGGCGGTGGGAGATTTT	CASSKEAVGDF
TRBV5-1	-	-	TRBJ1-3	TGCGCCAGCAGCTGGGACAACTCTGGAAACACCATATATTTT	CASSWDNSGNTIYF
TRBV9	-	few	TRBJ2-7	TGTGCCAGCAGCGTAGAGGACAGAGGATTTTACGAGCAGTACTTC	CASSVEDRGFYEQYF
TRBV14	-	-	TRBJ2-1	TGTGCCAGCAGCCAAGCTGCGCGTTATTCCTACAATGAGCAGTTCTTC	CASSQAARYSYNEQFF
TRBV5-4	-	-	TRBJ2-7	TGTGCCAGCAGCGACAGCTCCTACGAGCAGTACTTC	CASSDSSYEQYF
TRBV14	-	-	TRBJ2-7	TGTGCCAGCAGCCAAGGACAGCTACCCTACGAGCAGTACTTC	CASSQGQLPYEQYF
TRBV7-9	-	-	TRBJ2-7	TGTGCCAGCAGCTTAGCCGGATACAGCTTAAGCTCACATTACGAGCAGTACTTC	CASSLAGYSLSSHYEQYF
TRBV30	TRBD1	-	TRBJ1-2	TGTGCCTGGAGTGGGACAGGGGGTGGTGGCTACACCTTC	CAWSGTGGGGYTF
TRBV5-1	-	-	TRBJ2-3	TGCGCCAGCAGCCTTAGCACAGATACGCAGTATTTT	CASSLSTDTQYF
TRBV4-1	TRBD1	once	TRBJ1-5	TGCGCCAGCAGCCCCGGGACAGGAGGGGAGCCCCAGCATTTT	CASSPGTGGEPQHF
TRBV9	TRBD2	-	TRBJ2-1	TGTGCCAGCAGCGTAGGGCTAGCGGGGGCCTACAATGAGCAGTTCTTC	CASSVGLAGAYNEQFF
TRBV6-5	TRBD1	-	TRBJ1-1	TGTGCCAGCAGTTACAAGGACAGGGAGGAAGCTTTCTTT	CASSYKDREEAFF
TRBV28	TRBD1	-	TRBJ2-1	TGTGCCAGCAGTGCTACACTGGGACAGGGGGCTAACGAGCAGTTCTTC	CASSATLGQGANEQFF
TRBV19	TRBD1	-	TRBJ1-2	TGTGCCAGTAGTAACCGGGACAGGGCCAGCGGCTACACCTTC	CASSNRDRASGYTF
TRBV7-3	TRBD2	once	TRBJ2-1	TGTGCCAGCAGCCCTAGCGCTAGCGGGAGTTCCTACAATGAGCAGTTCTTC	CASSPSASGSSYNEQFF
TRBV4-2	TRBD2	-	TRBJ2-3	TGTGCCAGCAGCCAAAATAGCGGGGGGGCCGATACGCAGTATTTT	CASSQNSGGADTQYF
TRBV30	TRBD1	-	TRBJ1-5	TGTGCCTGGAGTGGTGAGGGGGCTAATGGACAGCCCCAGCATTTT	CAWSGEGANGQPQHF
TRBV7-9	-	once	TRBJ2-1	TGTGCCAGCAGCTTAGAAGTAGTCAACAATGAGCAGTTCTTC	CASSLEVVNNEQFF
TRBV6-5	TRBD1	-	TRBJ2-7	TGTGCCAGCAGTTACTCGCGGACAGGGAGCTCCTACGAGCAGTACTTC	CASSYSRTGSSYEQYF